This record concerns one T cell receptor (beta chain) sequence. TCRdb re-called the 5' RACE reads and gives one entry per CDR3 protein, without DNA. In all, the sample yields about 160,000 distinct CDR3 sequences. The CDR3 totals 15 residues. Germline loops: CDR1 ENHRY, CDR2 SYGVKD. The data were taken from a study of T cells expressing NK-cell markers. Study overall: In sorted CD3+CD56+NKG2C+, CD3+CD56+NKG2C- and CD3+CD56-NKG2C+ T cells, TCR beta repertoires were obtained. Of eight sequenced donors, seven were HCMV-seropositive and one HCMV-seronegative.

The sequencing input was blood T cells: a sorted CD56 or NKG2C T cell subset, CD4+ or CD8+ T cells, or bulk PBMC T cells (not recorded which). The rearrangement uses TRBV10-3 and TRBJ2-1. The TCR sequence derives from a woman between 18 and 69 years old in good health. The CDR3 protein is CAISEYKADYNEQFF.